Following are 23 T cell receptor beta chains from one sample sequenced in a study of shared clonotypes between healthy human individuals. The data were produced by immunoSEQ multiplex PCR, yet TCRdb's version contains in-frame clones alone and is incomplete. The repertoire holds hundreds of thousands of clones, with around 78% as singletons. The sequenced sample consisted of PBMCs. These receptors all stem from a woman in her 40s in good health. Some clones in this sample may be carry-over from other donors' samples.

A word on this clone: A much more abundant neighbour one base away suggests this may be a read error. The J gene is TRBJ2-4, the V gene TRBV30; 7 nucleotides line up with TRBD2. The length of the CDR3 is 17 residues. Losses at the gene ends were 2 bases for V and 2 bases for J; bases not matched to a gene: 12. Germline assignment: CDR1 GTSNPN and CDR2 SVGIG (reference sequence). The CDR3 nucleotides read TGTGCCTGGAGTACGGTTGGACTAGGTGAGACCAAAAACATTCAGTACTTC. Protein product: CAWSTVGLGETKNIQYF.

This clone was detected a few times. V is TRBV25-1 and J is TRBJ1-2; tentative D call: TRBD1 (6 bases). There are 15 residues in the CDR3. Trimming removed 2 bases from V and 6 bases from J, with 16 bases in between. The germline CDR1 and CDR2 sequences are MGHDK and SYGVNS. The CDR3 nucleotides read TGTGCCAGCAGTGAAAGAGGACAGCCGGGGGATGGCTACACCTTC. Translation gives CASSERGQPGDGYTF.

V usage is TRBV28 and J usage is TRBJ2-7, with TRBD2 matching over 8 bases. Trimming cost V 11 bases and J 0 bases; bases outside gene matches: 12. CDR1 and CDR2 (germline): MDHEN, SYDVKM. The CDR3 has 15 amino acids. The CDR3 DNA follows: TGTGCCTCGGGGACCGGGACTAGGGGCTCCTACGAGCAGTACTTC. This translates into CASGTGTRGSYEQYF. Combining the CDR3 with reference TRBV28 and TRBJ2-7 gives the whole variable domain DVKVTQSSRYLVKRTGEKVFLECVQDMDHENMFWYRQDPGLGLRLIYFSYDVKMKEKGDIPEGYSVSREKKERFSLILESASTNQTSMYLCASGTGTRGSYEQYFGPGTRLTVT.

This clone was seen only a few times. This chain links TRBV28 with TRBJ1-5; D perhaps matches TRBD1 (6 bases). V lost 4 bases and J 6 bases, leaving 10 bases between the germline ends. Germline V CDR1 and CDR2: MDHEN, SYDVKM. This CDR3 has 13 amino acids. The CDR3 is CASSSTGSQPQHF. CDR3 DNA sequence: TGTGCCAGCAGTTCCACAGGGAGTCAGCCCCAGCATTTT.

This clone was picked up a small number of times. Given a far larger clone just one base away, this is likely a sequencing read error. Distinct nucleotide sequences in the sample also encode this CDR3. The V gene is TRBV15, the J gene TRBJ2-7; 9 nucleotides match TRBD1. This CDR3 is 17 amino acids long. Germline V lookup: CDR1 LNHNV, CDR2 YYDKDF (reference sequence). The CDR3 DNA follows: TGTGCCACCAGCAGAGATCTCATCGGACAGGGGACCTACGAGCAGTACTTT. This gives the protein CATSRDLIGQGTYEQYF.

Concerning this clone: Other DNA sequences in the sample encode the same CDR3. This chain uses TRBV2 with TRBJ1-2, with TRBD1 identical over 7 bases. CDR1 and CDR2 (germline): SNHLY, FYNNEI. V lost 6 bases to trimming and J lost 8 bases; unmatched junction nucleotides: 6. This CDR3 is built from 12 residues. CDR3 DNA: TGTGCCAGCAGCACAGGGGTTGGGGGCTACACCTTC. Protein: CASSTGVGGYTF.

This clone was recorded a few times. The chain links TRBV7-9 to TRBJ1-6, with D unclear. Germline CDR1 and CDR2: SEHNR and FQNEAQ (reference sequence). This CDR3 is built from 13 residues. Trimming removed 5 bases from V and 17 bases from J, with 19 bases in between. Here the CDR3 DNA reads TGTGCCAGCAGCCCTGTTGGTTCTGGGCTAATCCACTTT. This encodes CASSPVGSGLIHF.

The chain has TRBV7-2 and TRBJ2-1; D is unresolved. The ends were cut back, 1 base at V and 4 bases at J, with 11 bases in the middle. The CDR3 runs to 15 residues. Germline-derived CDR1 and CDR2 are SGHTA and FQGNSA. CDR3 DNA: TGTGCCAGCAGCTTAGGCTCCTGGGCTTACAATGAGCAGTTCTTC. This encodes CASSLGSWAYNEQFF.

This CDR3 reads CASTLGGGANTGELFF. The CDR3 bases are TGTGCCAGCACCCTCGGCGGGGGGGCGAACACCGGGGAGCTGTTTTTT. The V and J genes are TRBV28 and TRBJ2-2, with 9 bases matching TRBD2. This CDR3 spans 16 amino acids. Germline V gives CDR1 MDHEN, CDR2 SYDVKM. V lost 7 bases to trimming and J lost 0 bases; unmatched junction nucleotides: 6.

The chain links TRBV6-6 to TRBJ1-3; TRBD1 is a possible D gene (6 bases). Germline V gives CDR1 MNHNY, CDR2 SVGAGI (reference sequence). Trimming left V 0 bases short and J 0 bases short, with 9 bases between. The CDR3 length is 16 residues. CDR3 nucleotide sequence: TGTGCCAGCAGTTACTCAAGAGGGGGCTCTGGAAACACCATATATTTT. Translating gives CASSYSRGGSGNTIYF.

The chain employs TRBV27 and TRBJ1-5; D unclear. This CDR3 has 14 amino acids. Germline-derived CDR1 and CDR2 are MNHEY and SMNVEV (reference sequence). Trimming removed 2 bases from V and 9 bases from J, with 14 bases in between. As DNA, the CDR3 is TGTGCCAGCAGTTTAAGCAGGAATGTGGGGCCCCAGCATTTT. The encoded protein is CASSLSRNVGPQHF.

A word on this clone: The germline gene is not matched at one end of the junction; a read error may be the cause. This chain connects TRBV25-1 to TRBJ1-6; no definite D call. The CDR3 is 13 residues long. CDR1 and CDR2 (germline): MGHDK, SYGVNS. CDR3 protein: CASREDPYSPPHF. CDR3 DNA sequence: TGTGCCAGCAGGGAAGACCCTTACTCACCCCCCCACTTT.

On this clone: This sample also contains other DNA sequences that code for the same CDR3. V is TRBV18 and J is TRBJ1-5; D possibly corresponds to TRBD1 (5 bases). CDR1 and CDR2 from the germline V gene are KGHSH and LQKENI. This CDR3 is built from 15 residues. The ends were cut back, 2 bases at V and 1 base at J, with 9 bases in the middle. The CDR3 protein is CASSPAGGSNQPQHF. The DNA of the CDR3 is TGTGCCAGCTCACCAGCGGGGGGGAGCAATCAGCCCCAGCATTTT.

The DNA of the CDR3 is TGTGCCATCAGTTTGGGACAGGGGGTAGGAAACACCATATATTTT. It is translated as CAISLGQGVGNTIYF. The rearrangement joins TRBV10-3 to TRBJ1-3, with TRBD1 identical over 11 bases. Per the germline V gene, CDR1 is ENHRY and CDR2 is SYGVKD. The junction had 4 bases not matched to a gene; V was cut back by 5 bases and J by 4 bases. This CDR3 region has 15 residues.

V is TRBV5-1 and J is TRBJ1-4; D call uncertain. V was trimmed by 3 bases and J by 1 base, leaving 13 bases between them. CDR1 is SGHRS and CDR2 is YFSETQ in the germline V gene. The CDR3 contains 16 residues. The CDR3 loop is CASSSTPLGTNEKLFF. The CDR3 nucleotides are TGCGCCAGCAGCTCCACCCCGTTGGGAACTAATGAAAAACTGTTTTTT.

The CDR3, as DNA: TGCGCCAGCAGCCCGTTCGGACTCAAAAGCTCCTACGAGCAGTACTTC. Translated, it gives CASSPFGLKSSYEQYF. The rearrangement uses TRBV5-1 and TRBJ2-7; D perhaps matches TRBD2 (5 bases). The CDR3 runs 16 residues. The germline gives CDR1 SGHRS, CDR2 YFSETQ. The V end lost 4 bases, the J end lost 0 bases, and 17 bases lay between the germline ends.

The V gene is TRBV10-3, the J gene TRBJ1-1; tentative D call: TRBD1 (6 bases). The germline CDR1 and CDR2 sequences are ENHRY and SYGVKD. V was shortened by 0 bases and J by 6 bases, with 17 bases between the two germline ends. This CDR3 has 16 residues. The CDR3: CAISESFGGPGAEAFF. In DNA form, the CDR3 reads TGTGCCATCAGTGAGTCGTTTGGGGGGCCCGGGGCTGAAGCTTTCTTT.

This chain links TRBV5-5 with TRBJ1-1; weak D call: TRBD1 (5 bases). The ends were cut back, 4 bases at V and 3 bases at J, with 13 bases in the middle. This CDR3 comprises 14 residues. The germline CDR1 and CDR2 sequences are SGHKS and YYEKEE (reference sequence). The CDR3 coding sequence is TGTGCCAGCAGCAACGGACAAGGCGACACTGAAGCTTTCTTT. As protein: CASSNGQGDTEAFF.

The chain couples TRBV19 to TRBJ2-1; 9 bases map to TRBD2. With 3 bases clipped from V and 5 bases from J, the junction kept 11 bases outside the gene matches. Germline loops: CDR1 LNHDA, CDR2 SQIVND (reference sequence). The length of the CDR3 is 17 residues. Here the CDR3 DNA reads TGTGCCAGTAGTATGAGGGCTAGCGGGATGGGGAACAATGAGCAGTTCTTC. Translated: CASSMRASGMGNNEQFF.

A note on this clone: This is likely an artifact of a read error, given a far larger clone one base away. Other DNA variants within this sample encode the same CDR3. The chain links TRBV5-1 to TRBJ1-1; no clear D. Trimming pared 1 base from V and 7 bases from J, leaving 11 bases between. Per the germline V gene, CDR1 is SGHRS and CDR2 is YFSETQ. CDR3 length: 13 amino acids. The CDR3 region has the DNA TGCGCCAGCAGCTTGCGTGGTGGCCTTGAAGCTTTCTTT. Amino acid sequence: CASSLRGGLEAFF.

V usage is TRBV27 and J usage is TRBJ1-1; D not certain. CDR3 length: 15 residues. The V end was cut by 4 bases, the J end by 6 bases, with 18 bases between. CDR1 and CDR2 (germline): MNHEY, SMNVEV (reference sequence). CDR3 coding DNA: TGTGCCAGCAGTTCCGAGTGGGGTTCGGTTGCTGAAGCTTTCTTT. Residues: CASSSEWGSVAEAFF.

This clone was counted a single time. The genes are TRBV28 and TRBJ1-5; unclear D gene. V lost 5 bases to trimming and J lost 6 bases, with 14 bases between them. This CDR3 contains 14 residues. Germline V gene lookup returns CDR1 MDHEN and CDR2 SYDVKM. The CDR3 DNA reads TGTGCCAGCAGTCCCGCAGTGGGGAGTCAGCCCCAGCATTTT. This codes for CASSPAVGSQPQHF.

This chain links TRBV27 with TRBJ1-1, with D possibly being TRBD1 (5 bases). CDR3 length: 17 residues. The V end was cut by 2 bases, the J end by 0 bases, with 16 bases between. CDR1 MNHEY and CDR2 SMNVEV come from the germline V gene (reference sequence). CDR3 sequence reads: CASSLGSGAGVNTEAFF. Here the CDR3 DNA reads TGTGCCAGCAGTTTAGGTTCCGGGGCCGGGGTGAACACTGAAGCTTTCTTT.